This TCR beta chain was documented in a study of blood T cell dynamics during melanoma immunotherapy. Study details: Metastatic melanoma patients received first-line pembrolizumab or nivolumab plus ipilimumab. Study-level points and caveats: Whether repertoire-driving clones were melanoma-specific could not be determined. Unlike progressors, later disease-control patients had W3 repertoires gaining clonality or diversity.

The V gene end was trimmed by 5 bases and the J gene end by 6 bases; junction bases not matched to a gene: 5. CDR1 is MNHEY, CDR2 SMNVEV, per germline (reference sequence). This CDR3 has 14 amino acids. Time point described: pre-treatment baseline. Assay: immunoSEQ multiplex PCR; the TCRdb copy retains only in-frame clones and omits some. The data hold approximately 9,800 clones, with 86% observed a single time. Turning to this clone: Its antigen is as yet unknown.

V is TRBV27 and J is TRBJ1-5, with 9 nucleotides matching TRBD1. This specimen was blood, taken from a patient treated with checkpoint blockade. The receptor comes from a human donor with melanoma. The CDR3 region is CASSPGTGFQPQHF. CDR3 nucleotide sequence: TGTGCCAGCAGTCCCGGGACAGGGTTTCAGCCCCAGCATTTT.